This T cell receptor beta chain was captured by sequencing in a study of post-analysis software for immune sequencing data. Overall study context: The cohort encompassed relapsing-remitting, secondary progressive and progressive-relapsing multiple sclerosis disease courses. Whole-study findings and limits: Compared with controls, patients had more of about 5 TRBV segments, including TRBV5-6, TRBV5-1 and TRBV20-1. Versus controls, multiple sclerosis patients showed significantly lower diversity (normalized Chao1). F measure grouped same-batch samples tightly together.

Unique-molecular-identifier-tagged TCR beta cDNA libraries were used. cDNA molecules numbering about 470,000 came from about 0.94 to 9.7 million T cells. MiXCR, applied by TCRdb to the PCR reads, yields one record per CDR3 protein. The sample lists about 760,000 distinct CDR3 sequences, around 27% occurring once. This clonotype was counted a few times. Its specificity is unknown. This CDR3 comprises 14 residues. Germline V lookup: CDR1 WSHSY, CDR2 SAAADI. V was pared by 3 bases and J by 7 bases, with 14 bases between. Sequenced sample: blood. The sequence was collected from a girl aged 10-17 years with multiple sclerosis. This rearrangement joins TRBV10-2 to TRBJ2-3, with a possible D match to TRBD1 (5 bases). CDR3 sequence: CASSDSAGLNTQYF. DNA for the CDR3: TGCGCCAGCAGTGACTCGGCAGGGCTTAATACGCAGTATTTT.